The 4 T cell receptor beta chains in this list originate from one sample, sequenced in a study of persistence of HIV-infected CD4 T cells. The antigens of these receptors remain unknown. Sequencing used immunoSEQ version 4 in survey mode. Sequencing used immunoSEQ multiplex PCR; TCRdb keeps in-frame clones, though not all of them. The table has tens of thousands of clones, less than 85% seen once. The stimulus was an HIV-1 Gag 15-mer peptide pool, about 1.1 ug/peptide/mL. CD40L/CD69 double-negative CD45RO-high memory CD4+ T cells were collected. The source was CD4+ T cells sorted from PBMCs after 18-hour stimulation, collected from a patient who received antiretroviral therapy. These TCRs come from an adult man with HIV who was CMV-seropositive.

This chain links TRBV16 with TRBJ1-1, with D perhaps matching TRBD1 (6 bases). In germline, CDR1 is KGHSY, CDR2 FQNENV. The length of the CDR3 is 13 residues. V dropped 0 bases and J dropped 10 bases, with 12 bases sitting between them. The DNA of the CDR3 is TGTGCCAGCAGCCAATCGTCACAGGGTCTAGCTTTCTTT. The encoded protein is CASSQSSQGLAFF.

The chain employs TRBV12-5 and TRBJ2-1, with 8 bases that match TRBD1. V shed 5 bases, J shed 2 bases, and the junction held 5 bases outside the gene matches. This CDR3 comprises 15 residues. Germline V gene data show CDR1 as LGHNT and CDR2 as FRNRAP. CDR3 residues: CASGPRQGTYNEQFF. The CDR3 bases are TGTGCTAGTGGTCCGCGACAGGGGACCTACAATGAGCAGTTCTTC.

The genes are TRBV18 and TRBJ1-1; 8 bases map to TRBD1. Looked up from germline, CDR1 is KGHSH and CDR2 is LQKENI. There are 14 residues in the CDR3. Trimming removed 3 bases from V and 3 bases from J; junction bases left unmatched: 3. The CDR3: CASSPQTGDTEAFF. The CDR3 DNA follows: TGTGCCAGCTCACCGCAGACAGGGGACACTGAAGCTTTCTTT.

The chain recombines TRBV19 with TRBJ2-5, with a weak D call TRBD1 (6 bases). CDR1 and CDR2 (germline): LNHDA, SQIVND (reference sequence). The CDR3 contains 14 residues. Trimming stripped 6 bases from V and 5 bases from J, with 16 bases between. The CDR3, as DNA: TGTGCCAGTAGGCGACGGGGCAGGGGCGAGACCCAGTACTTC. This sequence encodes CASRRRGRGETQYF.